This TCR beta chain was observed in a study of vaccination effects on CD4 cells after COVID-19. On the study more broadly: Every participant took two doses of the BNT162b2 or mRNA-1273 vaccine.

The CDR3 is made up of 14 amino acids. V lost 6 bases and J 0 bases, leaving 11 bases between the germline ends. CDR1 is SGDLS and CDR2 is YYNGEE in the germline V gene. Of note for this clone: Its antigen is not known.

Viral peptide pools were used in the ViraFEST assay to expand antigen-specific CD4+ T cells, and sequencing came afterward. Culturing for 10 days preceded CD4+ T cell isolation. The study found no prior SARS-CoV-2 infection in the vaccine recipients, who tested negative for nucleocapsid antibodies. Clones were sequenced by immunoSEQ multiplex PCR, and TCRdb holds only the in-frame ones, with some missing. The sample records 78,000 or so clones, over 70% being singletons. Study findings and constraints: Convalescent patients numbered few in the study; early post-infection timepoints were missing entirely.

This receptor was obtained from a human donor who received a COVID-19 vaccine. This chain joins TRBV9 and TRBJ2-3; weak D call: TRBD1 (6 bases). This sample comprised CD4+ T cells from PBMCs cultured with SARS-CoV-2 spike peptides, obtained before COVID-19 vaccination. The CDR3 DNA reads TGTGCCAGCACCCAGGGGAGCAGCACAGATACGCAGTATTTT. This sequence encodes CASTQGSSTDTQYF.